The 3 T cell receptor beta chains below were found in one sample sequenced in a study of cytomegalovirus exposure and HLA in healthy donors. The study ran its PCR with 60 Vbeta and 13 Jbeta primers. Libraries were prepared by immunoSEQ multiplex PCR; TCRdb keeps only in-frame clonotypes and omits some of them. The table records about 140,000 clones, more than 70% of them present only once. The source material was PBMCs. These receptors all come from a man aged 35 to 55 in good health and CMV-seronegative.

This clone appeared once. This rearrangement joins TRBV14 to TRBJ2-1; 9 bases are shared with TRBD1. Trimming cost V 0 bases and J 9 bases; bases outside gene matches: 3. Germline CDR1 and CDR2: SGHDN and FVKESK. This CDR3 has 14 residues. CDR3 region: CASSQEDRGLEQFF. In DNA form, the CDR3 reads TGTGCCAGCAGCCAAGAGGACAGGGGCCTTGAGCAGTTCTTC. Full variable domain (missing parts from reference TRBV14 and TRBJ2-1): EAGVTQFPSHSVIEKGQTVTLRCDPISGHDNLYWYRRVMGKEIKFLLHFVKESKQDESGMPNNRFLAERTGGTYSTLKVQPAELEDSGVYFCASSQEDRGLEQFFGPGTRLTVL.

The sample holds a few counts of this clone. The V gene is TRBV6-5, the J gene TRBJ2-3, with D unclear. V was pared by 2 bases and J by 4 bases, with 7 bases between. The CDR3 covers 13 residues. Germline CDR1 MNHEY, CDR2 SVGAGI. The CDR3 region has the DNA TGTGCCAGCAGTTACCCAGGTGCAGATACGCAGTATTTT. This sequence encodes CASSYPGADTQYF.

The chain has TRBV7-9 and TRBJ2-7; 10 bases fit TRBD1. V was clipped by 4 bases and J by 5 bases; unmatched bases: 2. The germline V gene has CDR1 SEHNR and CDR2 FQNEAQ (reference sequence). The CDR3 covers 13 residues. The CDR3 nucleotides read TGTGCCAGCAGCTGGGACAGGGGTCACGAGCAGTACTTC. Amino acid sequence: CASSWDRGHEQYF.